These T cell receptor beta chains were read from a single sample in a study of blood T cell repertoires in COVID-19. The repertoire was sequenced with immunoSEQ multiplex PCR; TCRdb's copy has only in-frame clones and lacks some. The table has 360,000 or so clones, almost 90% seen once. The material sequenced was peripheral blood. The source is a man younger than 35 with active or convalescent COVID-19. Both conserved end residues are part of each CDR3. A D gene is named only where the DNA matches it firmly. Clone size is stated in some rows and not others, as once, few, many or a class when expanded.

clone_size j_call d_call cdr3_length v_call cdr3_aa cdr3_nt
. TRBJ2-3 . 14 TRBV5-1 CASSLDRITDTQYF TGCGCCAGCAGCCTGGACAGAATCACAGATACGCAGTATTTT
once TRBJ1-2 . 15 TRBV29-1 CSVERGTYPNYGYTF TGCAGCGTTGAAAGGGGGACCTACCCAAACTATGGCTACACCTTC
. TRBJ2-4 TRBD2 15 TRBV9 CASSVAGGVKNIQYF TGTGCCAGCAGCGTAGCGGGAGGGGTCAAAAACATTCAGTACTTC
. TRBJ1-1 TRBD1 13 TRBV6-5 CASRQTGGTEAFF TGTGCCAGCAGACAGACAGGGGGCACTGAAGCTTTCTTT
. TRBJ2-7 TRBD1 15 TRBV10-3 CAISDPGTGAHEQYF TGTGCCATCAGTGATCCTGGGACAGGGGCCCACGAGCAGTACTTC
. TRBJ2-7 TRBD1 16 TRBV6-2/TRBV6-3 CASSYTDRGVSYEQYF TGTGCCAGCAGTTACACGGACAGGGGGGTTTCCTACGAGCAGTACTTC
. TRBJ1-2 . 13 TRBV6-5 CASSTGTRRGYTF TGTGCCAGCAGTACCGGGACAAGAAGAGGCTACACCTTC
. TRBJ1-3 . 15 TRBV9 CASSVGPGEGDTIYF TGTGCCAGCAGCGTGGGGCCAGGGGAGGGGGACACCATATATTTT
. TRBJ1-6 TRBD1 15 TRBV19 CASSTGTGRESPLHF TGTGCCAGTAGTACCGGGACAGGGAGGGAGTCACCCCTCCACTTT
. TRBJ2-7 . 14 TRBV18 CASSPRRWDYEQYF TGTGCCAGCTCACCAAGGAGGTGGGACTACGAGCAGTACTTC
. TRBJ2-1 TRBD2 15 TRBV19 CASSMRDGGDNEQFF TGTGCCAGTAGTATGAGGGACGGGGGGGACAATGAGCAGTTCTTC
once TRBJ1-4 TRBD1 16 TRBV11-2 CASSLWTGSGNEKLFF TGTGCCAGCAGCTTATGGACAGGGAGTGGTAATGAAAAACTGTTTTTT
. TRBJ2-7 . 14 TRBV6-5 CASSYGGGVYEQYF TGTGCCAGCAGTTACGGGGGGGGCGTCTACGAGCAGTACTTC
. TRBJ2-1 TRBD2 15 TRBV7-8 CASSLGERDSNEQFF TGTGCCAGCAGCTTAGGAGAGCGGGATAGCAATGAGCAGTTCTTC
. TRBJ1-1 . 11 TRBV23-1 CASSRPPEAFF TGCGCCAGCAGTCGGCCTCCAGAAGCTTTCTTT
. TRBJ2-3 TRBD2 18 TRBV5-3 CARSLGLAGLESTDTQYF TGTGCCAGAAGCCTTGGACTAGCGGGGCTAGAGAGCACAGATACGCAGTATTTT